The 4 T cell receptor beta chains below were found in one sample sequenced in a study of early T cells in non-severe SARS-CoV-2 infection. TCRdb ran MiXCR on the 5' RACE reads and lists one entry per CDR3 protein. Of roughly 34,000 distinct CDR3 sequences listed, 7.1% are singletons. Source: whole blood, taken at baseline. These receptor sequences come from an adult who was a healthcare worker with PCR-confirmed SARS-CoV-2 infection or an uninfected control (not recorded which).

This clonotype came up many times. The V call is TRBV7-9, the J call TRBJ1-2; D is unclear. Germline V gives CDR1 SEHNR, CDR2 FQNEAQ (reference sequence). This CDR3 is 13 amino acids long. Between the trimmed V and J ends, which lost 1 base and 6 bases, there was a span of 9 bases. CDR3 amino acids: CASSLGPLNGYTF. The CDR3 DNA reads TGTGCCAGCAGCTTAGGGCCACTGAATGGCTACACCTTC.

This clonotype has more than one count but fewer than ten. CDR3 sequence reads: CTIRTGGLNSPLHF. The CDR3, as DNA: TGTACCATACGAACGGGGGGATTAAATTCACCCCTCCACTTT. The chain links TRBV12-3 or TRBV12-4 to TRBJ1-6, with D maybe TRBD1 (5 bases). CDR3 length: 14 amino acids.

V is TRBV6-2 or TRBV6-3 and J is TRBJ2-1; 12 positions agree with TRBD2. Trimming cost V 5 bases and J 9 bases; bases outside gene matches: 5. Germline values: CDR1 MNHEY, CDR2 SVGEGT. The CDR3 is 14 amino acids. The CDR3 DNA reads as TGTGCCAGCAGTCGGACTAGCGGGACGGGTGAGCAGTTCTTC. Protein product: CASSRTSGTGEQFF.

The V call is TRBV7-2, the J call TRBJ2-7; 10 nucleotides agree with TRBD1. This CDR3 spans 14 amino acids. V trimming: 3 bases; J trimming: 2 bases; junction bases outside the gene matches: 1. Germline assignment: CDR1 SGHTA and CDR2 FQGNSA. The CDR3 bases are TGTGCCAGCAGCTTCGGGACAGGGGCCTACGAGCAGTACGTC. Translation gives CASSFGTGAYEQYV.